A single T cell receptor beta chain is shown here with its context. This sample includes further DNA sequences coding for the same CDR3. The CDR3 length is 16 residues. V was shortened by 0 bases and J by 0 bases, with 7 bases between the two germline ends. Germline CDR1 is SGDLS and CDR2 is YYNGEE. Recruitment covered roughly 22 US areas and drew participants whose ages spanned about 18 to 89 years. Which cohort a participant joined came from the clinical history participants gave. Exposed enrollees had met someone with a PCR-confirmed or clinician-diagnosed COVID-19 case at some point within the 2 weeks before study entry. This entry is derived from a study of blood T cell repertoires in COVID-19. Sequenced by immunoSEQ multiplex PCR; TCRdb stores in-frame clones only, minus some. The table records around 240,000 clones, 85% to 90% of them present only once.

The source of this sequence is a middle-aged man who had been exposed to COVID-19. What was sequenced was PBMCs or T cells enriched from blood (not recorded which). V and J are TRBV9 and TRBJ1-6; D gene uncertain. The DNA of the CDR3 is TGTGCCAGCAGCGTAGGTGGGAGCTCCTATAATTCACCCCTCCACTTT. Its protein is CASSVGGSSYNSPLHF.